The 5 T cell receptor beta chains reported below all come from one sample, sequenced in a study of blood T cells in healthy people across ages. The use of a sample-barcoded 5' primer and a J-beta primer mix characterized a second PCR of roughly 6 to 12 cycles. A single record per CDR3 protein comes from TCRdb applying MiXCR to the 5' RACE reads. Counted here are roughly 1.5 million distinct CDR3 sequences, 40% to 45% occurring once; the ten biggest clones make up 4%. Sequencing was carried out using blood. Source of these receptors: a woman under 30 in good health.

The V gene is TRBV2, the J gene TRBJ2-1; 12 bases align to TRBD2. Germline V gene lookup returns CDR1 SNHLY and CDR2 FYNNEI. J gave up 3 bases and V 4 bases, and 4 bases lay outside the gene matches. The CDR3 is made up of 16 amino acids. CDR3 region: CASSVSSGRGYNEQFF. CDR3 DNA sequence: TGTGCCAGCAGTGTCTCTAGCGGGAGGGGCTACAATGAGCAGTTCTTC. Combining the CDR3 with reference TRBV2 and TRBJ2-1 gives the whole variable domain EPEVTQTPSHQVTQMGQEVILRCVPISNHLYFYWYRQILGQKVEFLVSFYNNEISEKSEIFDDQFSVERPDGSNFTLKIRSTKLEDSAMYFCASSVSSGRGYNEQFFGPGTRLTVL.

The chain links TRBV20-1 to TRBJ2-1, with a weak D call TRBD1 (7 bases). Trimming left V 6 bases short and J 6 bases short, with 15 bases between. The CDR3 is 13 amino acids. Germline lookup yields CDR1 DFQATT and CDR2 SNEGSKA (reference sequence). CDR3 sequence reads: CSARQGGRNEQFF. The CDR3 nucleotides read TGCAGTGCGCGGCAGGGGGGTCGCAATGAGCAGTTCTTC.

The chain's CDR3 is CASSGSPDSPLHF. For the CDR3, the DNA is TGTGCCAGCAGTGGCAGCCCTGACTCACCCCTCCACTTT. The chain recombines TRBV2 with TRBJ1-6; D not resolved. Trimming pared 4 bases from V and 10 bases from J, leaving 11 bases between. CDR1 is SNHLY and CDR2 is FYNNEI in the germline V gene. The length of the CDR3 is 13 residues.

The genes are TRBV10-3 and TRBJ1-1; 7 nucleotides match TRBD1. The V gene end was trimmed by 8 bases and the J gene end by 5 bases; junction bases not matched to a gene: 5. This CDR3 spans 12 amino acids. Germline-derived CDR1 and CDR2 are ENHRY and SYGVKD. The CDR3 DNA follows: TGTGCCATCGCCTTGACAGGGACTGAAGCTTTCTTT. It is translated as CAIALTGTEAFF.

The V and J genes are TRBV29-1 and TRBJ1-4, with 7 bases aligning to TRBD1. The V gene's germline CDR1 is SQVTM and CDR2 ANQGSEA. J gave up 7 bases and V 2 bases, and 4 bases lay outside the gene matches. This CDR3 contains 13 residues. CDR3 region: CSVEPRGGEKLFF. The CDR3 DNA is TGCAGCGTTGAACCCAGGGGGGGTGAAAAACTGTTTTTT.